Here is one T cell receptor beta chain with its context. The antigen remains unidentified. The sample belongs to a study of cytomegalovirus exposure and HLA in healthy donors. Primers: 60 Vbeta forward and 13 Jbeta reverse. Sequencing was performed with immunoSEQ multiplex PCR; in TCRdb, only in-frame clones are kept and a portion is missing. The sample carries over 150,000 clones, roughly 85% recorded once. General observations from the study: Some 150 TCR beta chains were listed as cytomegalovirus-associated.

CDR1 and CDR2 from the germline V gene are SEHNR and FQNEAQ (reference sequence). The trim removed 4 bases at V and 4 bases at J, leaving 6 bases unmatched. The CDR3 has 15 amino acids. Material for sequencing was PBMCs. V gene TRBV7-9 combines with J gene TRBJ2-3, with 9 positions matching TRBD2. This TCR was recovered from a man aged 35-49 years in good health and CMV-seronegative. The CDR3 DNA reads TGTGCCAGCAGCTCCCTGGCGGGAGGGCCAGATACGCAGTATTTT. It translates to CASSSLAGGPDTQYF.